These T cell receptor beta chains were read from a single sample in a study of beta chain features in type 1 diabetes. Using immunoSEQ multiplex PCR, the repertoire was profiled, and TCRdb retains in-frame clones only, with some absent. Of under 45,000 clones listed, approximately 53% were seen once; the top ten hold about 0.24%. Input material: stem cell memory CD4+ T cells from blood. The receptor set was obtained from a woman in her 30s in good health. CDR3s include the opening cysteine and the closing phenylalanine or tryptophan. Fields, in order: V gene, D gene, J gene, clone size, CDR3 DNA, CDR3 protein. The D gene is left open where the match is weak. Clone size, where shown, is once, few, many, or a class for clones that have expanded.

v_gene: TRBV9
d_gene: TRBD2
j_gene: TRBJ2-1
abundance: NA
CDR3nt: TGTGCCAGCAGACCTCCTAGCGGATCCTACAATGAGCAGTTCTTC
CDR3aa: CASRPPSGSYNEQFF

v_gene: TRBV15
d_gene: NA
j_gene: TRBJ2-1
abundance: NA
CDR3nt: TGTGCCACCAGCAGAGCCTATGAGCAGTTCTTC
CDR3aa: CATSRAYEQFF

v_gene: TRBV15
d_gene: TRBD2
j_gene: TRBJ2-5
abundance: once
CDR3nt: TGTGCCACCAGCAGAGATCGGCCTAGCGGGACCCAAGAGACCCAGTACTTC
CDR3aa: CATSRDRPSGTQETQYF

v_gene: TRBV27
d_gene: NA
j_gene: TRBJ1-1
abundance: NA
CDR3nt: TGTGCCAGCAGTTTAGGGCCTATTAACCCTGAAGCTTTCTTT
CDR3aa: CASSLGPINPEAFF

v_gene: TRBV28
d_gene: TRBD1
j_gene: TRBJ1-5
abundance: NA
CDR3nt: TGTGCCAGCAGACCCCGGTGGACAGGGTCGGATCAGCCCCAGCATTTT
CDR3aa: CASRPRWTGSDQPQHF

v_gene: TRBV2
d_gene: TRBD1
j_gene: TRBJ1-3
abundance: few
CDR3nt: TGTGCCAGCCGGGACAGCTCTGGAAACACCATATATTTT
CDR3aa: CASRDSSGNTIYF

v_gene: TRBV6-1
d_gene: NA
j_gene: TRBJ1-4
abundance: few
CDR3nt: TGTGCCAGCAGTGTAGGACAGATTGCAACTAATGAAAAACTGTTTTTT
CDR3aa: CASSVGQIATNEKLFF

v_gene: TRBV5-1
d_gene: NA
j_gene: TRBJ1-2
abundance: NA
CDR3nt: TGCGCCAGCAGCAGAATACAGGGTATCGATGGCTACACCTTC
CDR3aa: CASSRIQGIDGYTF

v_gene: TRBV18
d_gene: NA
j_gene: TRBJ1-2
abundance: few
CDR3nt: TGTGCCAGCTCACCCCGAGCCAAAGACAGTGTGGGTGGCTACACCTTC
CDR3aa: CASSPRAKDSVGGYTF

v_gene: TRBV29-1
d_gene: NA
j_gene: TRBJ2-7
abundance: NA
CDR3nt: TGCAGCGTTGCCCCCTCTGCGGGAAAGGAGTACGAGCAGTACTTC
CDR3aa: CSVAPSAGKEYEQYF

v_gene: TRBV15
d_gene: TRBD2
j_gene: TRBJ2-7
abundance: NA
CDR3nt: TGTGCCACCAGCAGAGCAGCGGGAGTGGGCGAGCAGTACTTC
CDR3aa: CATSRAAGVGEQYF

v_gene: TRBV7-3
d_gene: NA
j_gene: TRBJ2-2
abundance: once
CDR3nt: TGTGCCAGCAGCACAACGCTAGGTACCGGGGAGCTGTTTTTT
CDR3aa: CASSTTLGTGELFF

v_gene: TRBV7-6
d_gene: NA
j_gene: TRBJ1-1
abundance: NA
CDR3nt: TGTGCCAGCAGCTTATCTATGAACACTGAAGCTTTCTTT
CDR3aa: CASSLSMNTEAFF

v_gene: TRBV29-1
d_gene: TRBD2
j_gene: TRBJ2-1
abundance: few
CDR3nt: TGCAGCGTTGGTGGGGGGGTGGACCAGTTCTTC
CDR3aa: CSVGGGVDQFF

v_gene: TRBV7-2
d_gene: NA
j_gene: TRBJ2-1
abundance: few
CDR3nt: TGTGCCAGCAGCTTATCAGGGGGGACGTCCTACAATGAGCAGTTCTTC
CDR3aa: CASSLSGGTSYNEQFF

v_gene: TRBV28
d_gene: NA
j_gene: TRBJ2-1
abundance: NA
CDR3nt: TGTGCCAGCAGTACCCCAGGATTCTCCTACAATGAGCAGTTCTTC
CDR3aa: CASSTPGFSYNEQFF

v_gene: TRBV28
d_gene: NA
j_gene: TRBJ2-3
abundance: NA
CDR3nt: TGTGCCAGCAGTTCTCCGAACGGGAATACGCAGTATTTT
CDR3aa: CASSSPNGNTQYF

v_gene: TRBV28
d_gene: NA
j_gene: TRBJ2-5
abundance: few
CDR3nt: TGTGCCAGCAGAGGGGGTTTTACCGAAGAGACCCAGTACTTC
CDR3aa: CASRGGFTEETQYF

v_gene: TRBV27
d_gene: NA
j_gene: TRBJ2-1
abundance: few
CDR3nt: TGTGCCAGCAGTGATCTAGTATCAATCTACAATGAGCAGTTCTTC
CDR3aa: CASSDLVSIYNEQFF

v_gene: TRBV5-1
d_gene: TRBD2
j_gene: TRBJ2-1
abundance: NA
CDR3nt: TGCGCCAGCAGCGCCTTGACTAGCGGGGACCACAATGAGCAGTTCTTC
CDR3aa: CASSALTSGDHNEQFF